These 5 T cell receptor beta chains were all obtained from the same sample, sequenced in a study of cytomegalovirus exposure and HLA in healthy donors (TCRdb year 2017). Library generation was performed with the immunoSEQ multiplex PCR assay. The multiplex PCR relied on a mix of 60 forward primers for TCR Vbeta segments and 13 reverse primers for TCR Jbeta segments. TCRdb limited this immuneACCESS table to in-frame rearrangements with V and J called. A share of clones is missing; checked studies link under half to unresolved V genes, and the rest is unexplained. This sample comprises more than 150,000 clones, around 73% of them detected only once. Around 1.4% of the sample rests with the top ten. The sequenced material came from PBMCs. All receptors derive from a male donor in good health and CMV-seronegative.

The chain couples TRBV28 to TRBJ1-1, with TRBD1 as a possible D gene (5 bases). Germline CDR1 reads MDHEN; CDR2 reads SYDVKM. Trimming removed 5 bases from V and 1 base from J, with 14 bases in between. The CDR3 has 15 residues. The CDR3 bases are TGTGCCAGCAGTCCCCTCCGCAGGGCGAACACTGAAGCTTTCTTT. Amino acid sequence: CASSPLRRANTEAFF.

V is TRBV7-2 and J is TRBJ1-3; D unclear. This CDR3 has 15 residues. V was cut by 5 bases and J by 2 bases, with 13 bases left in between. Germline-derived CDR1 and CDR2 are SGHTA and FQGNSA. The chain's CDR3 is CASSRPAGTGNTIYF. Here the CDR3 DNA reads TGTGCCAGCAGCCGCCCGGCGGGGACTGGAAACACCATATATTTT.

The gene calls are TRBV28 and TRBJ2-1; perhaps TRBD2 as D (6 bases). The germline CDR1 and CDR2 sequences are MDHEN and SYDVKM. V gave up 3 bases and J gave up 0 bases, with 12 bases separating them. The length of the CDR3 is 16 residues. Here the CDR3 DNA reads TGTGCCAGCAGTTTGCCTAGCGCGGGCTCCTACAATGAGCAGTTCTTC. This encodes CASSLPSAGSYNEQFF. The variable domain in full, with the rest retrieved from reference TRBV28 and TRBJ2-1, is DVKVTQSSRYLVKRTGEKVFLECVQDMDHENMFWYRQDPGLGLRLIYFSYDVKMKEKGDIPEGYSVSREKKERFSLILESASTNQTSMYLCASSLPSAGSYNEQFFGPGTRLTVL.

This clone was recorded only once. This sequence joins TRBV28 and TRBJ1-5, with a tentative D call TRBD1 (5 bases). The CDR3 loop spans 15 amino acids. With 5 bases removed from V and 3 bases from J, the gap between germline ends came to 14 bases. In germline, CDR1 is MDHEN, CDR2 SYDVKM. The CDR3 nucleotides are TGTGCCAGCAGTCCACCGGGGGACCCCAATCAGCCCCAGCATTTT. Amino acids: CASSPPGDPNQPQHF.

This clone was counted between two and nine times. The chain combines TRBV6-5 with TRBJ2-3, with TRBD2 matching 7 bases. This CDR3 contains 14 residues. Germline-derived CDR1 and CDR2 are MNHEY and SVGAGI. After removal of 5 bases from V and 3 bases from J, the junction contained 5 bases not matched to a gene. Here the CDR3 DNA reads TGTGCCAGCAGTAGGGAGGGGAAAACAGATACGCAGTATTTT. Amino acid sequence: CASSREGKTDTQYF.